A single sample gave rise to the 22 T cell receptor beta chains below, sequenced in a study of cytomegalovirus exposure and HLA in healthy donors. The PCR was carried out with 60 Vbeta primers and 13 Jbeta primers. This table comes from immunoSEQ multiplex PCR, and its TCRdb copy is limited to in-frame clones, with some not included. The sample carries 110,000 or so clones, 75% to 85% recorded once. The sample was PBMCs. The receptor source for this set is a man younger than 35 in good health and CMV-seronegative.

This chain connects TRBV19 to TRBJ1-1, with 7 bases that match TRBD1. CDR3 length: 15 residues. The trim removed 5 bases at V and 2 bases at J, leaving 8 bases unmatched. Germline lookup yields CDR1 LNHDA and CDR2 SQIVND (reference sequence). CDR3 region: CASSLSGTDNTEAFF. DNA of the CDR3: TGTGCCAGTAGTTTGTCTGGGACAGACAACACTGAAGCTTTCTTT.

The chain has TRBV6-1 and TRBJ1-1; D not resolved. V was clipped by 5 bases and J by 1 base, with 11 bases between them. From germline, CDR1 is MNHNS and CDR2 SASEGT. This CDR3 comprises 14 residues. As DNA, the CDR3 is TGTGCCAGCAGTCCCTTGCGGGGGAACACTGAAGCTTTCTTT. Protein: CASSPLRGNTEAFF.

The chain recombines TRBV27 with TRBJ1-5; 9 bases fit TRBD1. CDR1 is MNHEY, CDR2 SMNVEV, per germline (reference sequence). Trimming at V came to 5 bases and at J to 7 bases, leaving 6 bases not matched to a gene. The CDR3 loop spans 14 amino acids. The CDR3 sequence is CASSVTGGLQPQHF. The DNA of the CDR3 is TGTGCCAGCAGTGTAACAGGGGGCCTGCAGCCCCAGCATTTT.

A few counts support this clone. The gene calls are TRBV6-6 and TRBJ2-3; D unclear. CDR1 is MNHNY, CDR2 SVGAGI, per germline (reference sequence). V lost 0 bases and J 3 bases, leaving 4 bases between the germline ends. The CDR3 has 13 amino acids. The DNA for the CDR3 is TGTGCCAGCAGTTACTCTGAGACAGATACGCAGTATTTT. Translation: CASSYSETDTQYF.

J is TRBJ1-1 and V is TRBV6-5; 7 bases fit TRBD1. CDR3 size: 14 residues. Germline loops: CDR1 MNHEY, CDR2 SVGAGI. Trimming at V came to 5 bases and at J to 1 base, leaving 4 bases not matched to a gene. In DNA, the CDR3 is TGTGCCAGCAGTGGGACAGCGCAGAACACTGAAGCTTTCTTT. This sequence encodes CASSGTAQNTEAFF.

The table lists this clone with a few counts. V gene TRBV7-9 combines with J gene TRBJ2-3, with 8 bases matching TRBD1. Trimming removed 0 bases from V and 2 bases from J; junction bases left unmatched: 7. This CDR3 region has 17 residues. Germline V lookup: CDR1 SEHNR, CDR2 FQNEAQ (reference sequence). Written as DNA, the CDR3 is TGTGCCAGCAGCTTAGCTCGGACAGGGAGAGTCACAGATACGCAGTATTTT. Amino acids: CASSLARTGRVTDTQYF.

As DNA, the CDR3 is TGTGCCAGCAGACCCTTCTTTGAAGCGGGCATCAGCACAGATACGCAGTATTTT. The encoded protein is CASRPFFEAGISTDTQYF. The gene calls are TRBV28 and TRBJ2-3, with D possibly being TRBD2 (6 bases). V gave up 6 bases and J gave up 0 bases, with 22 bases separating them. Germline CDR1 and CDR2: MDHEN and SYDVKM. The CDR3 has 18 residues.

The CDR3: CASSSGTGGMHGELFF. DNA of the CDR3: TGTGCCAGCAGCTCGGGCACAGGGGGCATGCACGGGGAGCTGTTTTTT. The chain combines TRBV13 with TRBJ2-2; 9 bases align to TRBD1. V lost 4 bases, J lost 7 bases, and 10 bases stayed unmatched. From germline, CDR1 is PRHDT and CDR2 FYEKMQ (reference sequence). This CDR3 has 16 amino acids.

The chain carries TRBV27 and TRBJ2-3; a possible D gene is TRBD1 (5 bases). Per germline, CDR1 MNHEY and CDR2 SMNVEV (reference sequence). Trimming left V 5 bases short and J 0 bases short, with 15 bases between. The CDR3 length is 16 residues. CDR3 protein: CASSLGVAVSTDTQYF. The CDR3 bases are TGTGCCAGCAGTCTAGGGGTGGCGGTGAGCACAGATACGCAGTATTTT.

The DNA for the CDR3 is TGTGCCAGGCCCCAGGGGAACACTGAAGCTTTCTTT. Residues: CARPQGNTEAFF. V gene TRBV11-3 combines with J gene TRBJ1-1; TRBD1 might be the D (5 bases). The V end lost 9 bases, the J end lost 1 base, and 9 bases lay between the germline ends. CDR1 is SGHNT and CDR2 is YENEEA in the germline V gene. This CDR3 comprises 12 residues.

The chain couples TRBV28 to TRBJ2-7; a weak D match, TRBD1 (6 bases). Germline lookup yields CDR1 MDHEN and CDR2 SYDVKM. The CDR3 length is 16 residues. V lost 7 bases, J lost 2 bases, and 21 bases lay in between. Written as DNA, the CDR3 is TGTGCCAGCATGGAGGCCGGGACACTTCATACCTACGAGCAGTACTTC. Protein: CASMEAGTLHTYEQYF.

This clone was counted a single time. The chain recombines TRBV7-2 with TRBJ1-6; D gene unclear. The germline V gene has CDR1 SGHTA and CDR2 FQGNSA. The V gene lost 1 base and the J gene lost 6 bases, with 13 bases spanning the gap. The CDR3 is 16 residues long. The CDR3 region is CASSLVRTASNSPLHF. CDR3 nucleotides: TGTGCCAGCAGCTTAGTGAGAACAGCCTCTAATTCACCCCTCCACTTT.

This clone has more than one count but fewer than ten. The chain uses TRBV11-2 and TRBJ2-2; TRBD1 matches at 7 bases. The CDR3 loop spans 15 amino acids. CDR1 SGHAT and CDR2 FQNNGV come from the germline V gene. The J segment lost 12 bases and the V segment lost 0 bases, leaving 10 bases of the junction unmatched. CDR3 bases: TGTGCCAGCAGCTTAGATCTCGTGGGGGACAGTAAGCTGTTTTTT. This gives the protein CASSLDLVGDSKLFF. Full variable domain (remainder filled in from reference TRBV11-2 and TRBJ2-2): EAGVAQSPRYKIIEKRQSVAFWCNPISGHATLYWYQQILGQGPKLLIQFQNNGVVDDSQLPKDRFSAERLKGVDSTLKIQPAKLEDSAVYLCASSLDLVGDSKLFFGEGSRLTVL.

A remark on this clone: A read error may account for a junction end that differs from germline. Other nucleotide sequences from this sample produce the same CDR3. This rearrangement joins TRBV6-5 to TRBJ1-1; the D gene is possibly TRBD1 (6 bases). Germline loops: CDR1 MNHEY, CDR2 SVGAGI. The CDR3 is 15 amino acids. The chain's CDR3 is CASRPEGGAGTEAFF. The CDR3 nucleotides are TGTGCCAGCAGGCCTGAAGGGGGGGCCGGCACTGAAGCCTTCTTT.

CDR3 sequence (DNA): TGTGCCAGCAGCCCCGACCGGGACAGCTATATGAACACTGAAGCTTTCTTT. This translates into CASSPDRDSYMNTEAFF. The V call is TRBV7-9, the J call TRBJ1-1, with TRBD1 identical over 7 bases. The J segment lost 0 bases and the V segment lost 5 bases, leaving 12 bases of the junction unmatched. CDR3 length: 17 residues. The V gene's germline CDR1 is SEHNR and CDR2 FQNEAQ (reference sequence).

This clone came up once. The DNA of the CDR3 is TGTGCCAGCAGTAAGCACAGGGGTCGAAGCACTGAAGCTTTCTTT. Translation gives CASSKHRGRSTEAFF. The genes are TRBV6-5 and TRBJ1-1; TRBD1 matches 7 bases. Germline-derived CDR1 and CDR2 are MNHEY and SVGAGI. This CDR3 is built from 15 residues. Trimming at V came to 5 bases and at J to 4 bases, leaving 10 bases not matched to a gene.

The chain carries TRBV25-1 and TRBJ1-4; 8 bases match TRBD1. Per the germline V gene, CDR1 is MGHDK and CDR2 is SYGVNS. The CDR3 has 18 amino acids. Trimming at V came to 5 bases and at J to 0 bases, leaving 11 bases not matched to a gene. The CDR3: CASSQDRAQVATNEKLFF. CDR3 DNA: TGTGCCAGCAGTCAGGACAGGGCCCAGGTAGCAACTAATGAAAAACTGTTTTTT.

This chain joins TRBV14 and TRBJ2-7, with 9 bases fitting TRBD2. V shed 3 bases and J 5 bases; nucleotides not matched to a gene: 8. The CDR3 is made up of 15 amino acids. Germline V lookup: CDR1 SGHDN, CDR2 FVKESK. This CDR3 reads CASSHRAGGGDEQYF. The CDR3 nucleotides are TGTGCCAGCAGCCACCGAGCGGGAGGCGGCGACGAGCAGTACTTC.

The chain uses TRBV6-4 and TRBJ1-1; 11 bases match TRBD1. With V trimmed by 5 bases and J by 7 bases, 9 bases remained unmatched. Germline V lookup: CDR1 MRHNA, CDR2 SNTAGT. The CDR3 length is 15 residues. The CDR3 here is CASSQEGTGGYEAFF. As DNA, the CDR3 is TGTGCCAGCAGTCAAGAGGGGACAGGGGGATATGAAGCTTTCTTT.

The chain carries TRBV4-1 and TRBJ2-7; the match to TRBD2 covers 9 bases. Germline assignment: CDR1 MGHRA and CDR2 YSYEKL. The CDR3 runs 15 residues. J was trimmed by 7 bases and V by 0 bases; bases with no gene match: 7. CDR3 coding DNA: TGCGCCAGCAGCCAAGATTCAGCGGGGGGTCTAGAGCAGTACTTC. As protein: CASSQDSAGGLEQYF.

The CDR3 is CASSVHGGEQFF. The DNA of the CDR3 is TGTGCCAGCAGCGTTCACGGAGGTGAGCAGTTCTTC. The chain employs TRBV9 and TRBJ2-1; D is perhaps TRBD2 (5 bases). Germline assignment: CDR1 SGDLS and CDR2 YYNGEE. There are 12 residues in the CDR3. The germline V and J ends were trimmed by 2 bases and 9 bases, with 9 bases remaining between them.

This rearrangement joins TRBV19 to TRBJ1-1, with D possibly being TRBD1 (5 bases). Germline V gene lookup returns CDR1 LNHDA and CDR2 SQIVND (reference sequence). V was shortened by 7 bases and J by 1 base, with 16 bases between the two germline ends. The CDR3 sequence is 15 residues long. The DNA for the CDR3 is TGTGCCAGTACCCCTTGGGCCGGGGGGAACACTGAAGCTTTCTTT. This encodes CASTPWAGGNTEAFF.